The 13 T cell receptor beta chains given below trace back to one sample, sequenced in a study of T cells in Graves' hyperthyroidism and ophthalmopathy. TCR beta CDR3 region amplification was performed from RNA transcripts. The HTBI primer set served for first-round RT-PCR of the TCR CDR3. TCRdb passed the multiplex PCR reads through MiXCR, listing each CDR3 protein once. The sample lists more than 150,000 distinct CDR3 sequences, around 15% seen once, with around 29% in the top ten. Material: blood. These receptors all come from a woman between 45 and 60 years old with Graves' hyperthyroidism.

The chain joins TRBV7-8 to TRBJ2-2; 9 nucleotides line up with TRBD1. V dropped 7 bases and J dropped 6; count of bases not matched to a gene: 21. This CDR3 contains 19 residues. The germline CDR1 and CDR2 sequences are SGHVS and FQNEAQ. The CDR3 here is CASTPKGQGNLQSPGELFF. The DNA of the CDR3 is TGTGCCAGCACCCCAAAGGGACAGGGAAACCTCCAATCCCCCGGGGAGCTGTTTTTT.

This clonotype was detected ten times or more. This chain uses TRBV28 with TRBJ2-7; D remains ambiguous. Germline loops: CDR1 MDHEN, CDR2 SYDVKM. Trimming cost V 5 bases and J 0 bases, with 14 bases left between them. This CDR3 has 15 amino acids. This CDR3 reads CASSPRGRSSYEQYF. CDR3 sequence (DNA): TGTGCCAGCAGTCCTCGTGGGCGGAGCTCCTACGAGCAGTACTTC.

The gene calls are TRBV6-2 or TRBV6-3 and TRBJ1-5, with D hard to call. V was cut by 3 bases and J by 6 bases, with 9 bases left in between. Germline CDR1 is MNHEY and CDR2 is SVGEGT. This CDR3 has 13 amino acids. The CDR3 here is CASSYVGGQPQHF. In DNA form, the CDR3 reads TGTGCCAGCAGTTATGTGGGCGGTCAGCCCCAGCATTTT.

With regard to this clonotype: At one end the junction does not follow the germline gene, possibly because of a read error. The chain has TRBV7-7 and TRBJ2-1; TRBD2 agrees at 8 bases. Germline assignment: CDR1 SSHAT and CDR2 FNYEAQ (reference sequence). The CDR3 is made up of 15 amino acids. DNA of the CDR3: TGTGCTAGCAGCTTGAATAGCGGGGTAAACAATGAGCAGTTCTTC. Translating it yields CASSLNSGVNNEQFF.

This clonotype was seen ten or more times. The chain combines TRBV6-1 with TRBJ1-3; D remains ambiguous. The CDR3 is 13 amino acids. The V end lost 2 bases, the J end lost 4 bases, and 6 bases lay between the germline ends. Germline V gene sequence: CDR1 MNHNS, CDR2 SASEGT. CDR3 coding DNA: TGTGCCAGCAGTGAATTAAGAGGAAACACCATATATTTT. Encoded protein: CASSELRGNTIYF.

This clonotype was counted ten times or more. This chain joins TRBV29-1 and TRBJ2-2, with D possibly matching TRBD1 (6 bases). The CDR3 totals 16 residues. Germline assignment: CDR1 SQVTM and CDR2 ANQGSEA. Trimming stripped 7 bases from V and 7 bases from J, with 25 bases between. The CDR3 loop is CSAKAPQGLLNGELFF. As DNA, the CDR3 is TGCAGCGCCAAGGCACCACAGGGTCTCCTCAACGGGGAGCTGTTTTTT.

This clonotype was seen ten or more times. J is TRBJ2-3 and V is TRBV14; D possibly corresponds to TRBD2 (6 bases). Trimming shortened V by 0 bases and J by 2 bases, and 9 bases separated the two germline ends. The CDR3 has 15 amino acids. CDR1 is SGHDN, CDR2 FVKESK, per germline. CDR3 amino acids: CASSQEWGDTDTQYF. CDR3 in DNA: TGTGCCAGCAGCCAAGAGTGGGGGGACACAGATACGCAGTATTTT.

This clonotype was counted many times. The chain employs TRBV18 and TRBJ1-1; D call uncertain. The V and J ends lost 0 bases and 3 bases respectively, with 11 bases between them. This CDR3 has 15 amino acids. The germline V gene encodes CDR1 KGHSH and CDR2 LQKENI. CDR3 bases: TGTGCCAGCTCACCACCGAGTAGGCCGCACACTGAAGCTTTCTTT. It encodes CASSPPSRPHTEAFF.

Concerning this clonotype itself: The conserved closing phenylalanine or tryptophan is absent in this CDR3, likely reflecting a read error. The chain is built from TRBV18 and TRBJ2-1, with TRBD1 matching over 9 bases. Germline assignment: CDR1 KGHSH and CDR2 LQKENI. V trimming: 6 bases; J trimming: 1 base; junction bases outside the gene matches: 4. The CDR3 sequence is 15 residues long. CDR3 coding DNA: TGTGCCAGCTCCCGGGGACAGGGTTCCTACAATGAGCAGTTCCTC. Translated: CASSRGQGSYNEQFL.

This clonotype was counted many times. V gene TRBV5-1 combines with J gene TRBJ1-4; no firm D call. The CDR3 runs 13 residues. Germline values: CDR1 SGHRS, CDR2 YFSETQ. Trimming removed 4 bases at V and 5 bases at J, with 9 bases between. The CDR3 DNA follows: TGCGCCAGCAGCGGATCCCCGAATGAAAAACTGTTTTTT. This encodes CASSGSPNEKLFF.

V usage is TRBV9 and J usage is TRBJ1-4; the match to TRBD1 covers 9 bases. In germline, CDR1 is SGDLS, CDR2 YYNGEE. The length of the CDR3 is 16 residues. V dropped 3 bases and J dropped 4; count of bases not matched to a gene: 7. The CDR3 loop is CASSEGQGRFNEKLFF. CDR3 coding DNA: TGTGCCAGCAGCGAGGGACAGGGACGATTTAATGAAAAACTGTTTTTT.

The CDR3 region has the DNA TGTGCCAGCAGCGGTTCCGGGAGGACTTTCTTT. Translation: CASSGSGRTFF. J is TRBJ1-1 and V is TRBV9; D call uncertain. The CDR3 is 11 residues long. V was pared by 3 bases and J by 12 bases, with 12 bases between. CDR1 is SGDLS, CDR2 YYNGEE, per germline.

V usage is TRBV28 and J usage is TRBJ2-1; 11 bases fit TRBD1. The CDR3 is 16 residues long. V was clipped by 4 bases and J by 9 bases; unmatched bases: 11. Germline CDR1 reads MDHEN; CDR2 reads SYDVKM. The CDR3 bases are TGTGCCAGCAGTTCTCCCGGGACAGGGGGTAAGGGTGAGCAGTTCTTC. Its protein is CASSSPGTGGKGEQFF.